A single sample is the source of the 5 T cell receptor beta chains below, sequenced in a study of immune evolution from preneoplasia to lung adenocarcinoma (dated by TCRdb to about 2021). Libraries were prepared through the immunoSEQ multiplex PCR assay. Drawn from immuneACCESS, this table holds only the in-frame rearrangements with V and J called that TCRdb kept. Clones are partly lost; checked studies trace under half to an unresolved V gene and leave the rest unexplained. This sample holds under 3,000 clones; over 75% were observed only once. The ten largest clones take up under 20% of the sample. Sequencing used FFPE adjacent normal lung tissue. Every receptor here comes from a person aged 65 to 85 with lung adenocarcinoma.

V gene TRBV28 combines with J gene TRBJ2-2, with 8 bases fitting TRBD2. This CDR3 is 14 amino acids long. V gave up 9 bases and J gave up 5 bases; unmatched junction bases: 8. Germline V lookup: CDR1 MDHEN, CDR2 SYDVKM. The CDR3 region has the DNA TGTGCCAGTACAGCGGGAGAAGGGACCGGGGAGCTGTTTTTT. As protein: CASTAGEGTGELFF.

The chain is built from TRBV11-2 and TRBJ2-3; weak D call: TRBD1 (6 bases). Germline CDR1 reads SGHAT; CDR2 reads FQNNGV. The CDR3 spans 17 residues. The V gene lost 4 bases and the J gene lost 3 bases, with 20 bases spanning the gap. Written as DNA, the CDR3 is TGTGCCAGCAGCTCAACACACGCCCAGGGGTTTACAGATACGCAGTATTTT. This sequence encodes CASSSTHAQGFTDTQYF.

The rearrangement joins TRBV29-1 to TRBJ1-2; 7 nucleotides line up with TRBD1. With 1 base clipped from V and 7 bases from J, the junction kept 12 bases outside the gene matches. The CDR3 is 15 amino acids. The germline V gene has CDR1 SQVTM and CDR2 ANQGSEA. CDR3 protein: CSVEATGEQGIGYTF. The CDR3 DNA reads as TGCAGCGTTGAAGCTACCGGGGAACAGGGGATTGGCTACACCTTC.

J is TRBJ2-5 and V is TRBV6-5, with D perhaps given as TRBD1 or TRBD2 (6 bases each). The CDR3 extends over 15 amino acids. With 4 bases removed from V and 3 bases from J, the gap between germline ends came to 15 bases. Germline V gene sequence: CDR1 MNHEY, CDR2 SVGAGI. The CDR3 spells CASSSPRGAEETQYF. The DNA of the CDR3 is TGTGCCAGCAGTTCCCCGAGGGGGGCTGAAGAGACCCAGTACTTC.

V and J are TRBV2 and TRBJ1-4; D unclear. The CDR3 runs to 11 residues. V lost 5 bases, J lost 6 bases, and 4 bases lay in between. Germline assignment: CDR1 SNHLY and CDR2 FYNNEI. The CDR3 DNA follows: TGTGCCAGCAGTTTATATGAAAAACTGTTTTTT. Translation: CASSLYEKLFF.